This is a list of T cell receptor beta chains from one sample in a study of T-cell memory formation after mild COVID-19. Each CDR3 protein is one row after TCRdb ran MiXCR on the 5' RACE reads. The sample records some 180,000 distinct CDR3 sequences, roughly 20% being singletons. The sample taken for sequencing was PBMCs or a T cell subset sorted from them (not recorded which). The receptors derive from a man younger than 35 who had mild COVID-19 (a few samples of this study predate the infection). Cell type and time point are not known. Each CDR3 is given with its conserved first and last residue. The D gene is left open where the match is weak. Where a row states a size, it is once, few, many or the class of an expanded clone; other rows omit it.

v_call,clone_size,d_call,j_call,cdr3_nt,cdr3_aa
TRBV4-3,few,TRBD2,TRBJ2-1,TGCGCCAGCAGCCAGGACATAGCGGGGGGGCCGCGTGAGCAGTTCTTC,CASSQDIAGGPREQFF
TRBV7-2,-,TRBD1,TRBJ2-1,TGTGCCAGCAGCTCCCAGGGGGCCTTACCCGTAGGGGAGCAGTTCTTC,CASSSQGALPVGEQFF
TRBV4-2,few,TRBD1,TRBJ2-5,TGTGCCAGCAGCCCTGACAGGGTCCAAGAGACCCAGTACTTC,CASSPDRVQETQYF
TRBV7-2,-,-,TRBJ1-3,TGTGCCAGCAGAACTAGATATGGAAACACCATATATTTT,CASRTRYGNTIYF
TRBV5-5,-,-,TRBJ2-7,TGTGCCAGCAGTCTCGAGCTAACAGACTCCTACGAGCAGTACTTC,CASSLELTDSYEQYF
TRBV5-1,-,-,TRBJ1-2,TGCGCCAGCAGCTTGGAGGGAAGTGATGGTGGCTACACCTTC,CASSLEGSDGGYTF
TRBV3-1,few,-,TRBJ1-6,TGTGCCAGCAGAGGGCCAGATAATTCACCCCTCCACTTT,CASRGPDNSPLHF
TRBV29-1,-,TRBD1,TRBJ2-1,TGCAGCGTTAAGGGGACAGGCTACTACAATGAGCAGTTCTTC,CSVKGTGYYNEQFF
TRBV9,few,TRBD2,TRBJ2-5,TGTGCCAGCAGACCCGGTTGGGGGGGTGAAGAGACCCAGTACTTC,CASRPGWGGEETQYF
TRBV7-9,few,-,TRBJ1-4,TGTGCCAGCAGCTTGGTAGGAGAGTCAAATGAAAAACTGTTTTTT,CASSLVGESNEKLFF
TRBV10-3,few,-,TRBJ1-2,TGTGCCATCAGTGATAACCAGCAACAGACCTATGGCTACACCTTC,CAISDNQQQTYGYTF
TRBV21-1,few,-,TRBJ2-3,TGTGCCAGCAGTACAGGGTGCCTGGGCACAGATACGCAGTATTTT,CASSTGCLGTDTQYF
TRBV28,few,-,TRBJ1-2,TGTGCCAGCAGTTTTTCGGGAGGGAACTATGGCTACACCTTC,CASSFSGGNYGYTF
TRBV15,-,-,TRBJ1-3,TGTGCCACCAGCAGAGATCCGGACAACCCTGGAAACACCATATATTTT,CATSRDPDNPGNTIYF